The clone carrying this T cell receptor (beta chain) was seen ten or more times. Its antigen is still unknown. Investigators prepared the TCR beta libraries by applying iRepertoire HTBI primers and Arm-PCR of CDR3 regions. TCRdb re-called the multiplex PCR reads through MiXCR, storing one row per CDR3 protein. The repertoire holds around 360,000 distinct CDR3 sequences, with 15% to 20% as singletons. This sample was taken from a study of regulatory T cells in long-lasting Graves disease. General observations from the study: The number of shared public clonotypes was higher in persistent patients (2,741) than new patients (over 900).

Indicated time point: newly diagnosed GD, antithyroid drugs for less than 3 months. From RNA extracted from PBMCs, the TCR library was made. This CDR3 contains 16 residues. The ends were cut back, 5 bases at V and 6 bases at J, with 21 bases in the middle. The germline V gene has CDR1 SGHKS and CDR2 YYEKEE (reference sequence). These data also featured in a second study, about T cells in Graves' hyperthyroidism and ophthalmopathy. This second study says: Over 18 months, lack of ophthalmopathy progression marked Graves' hyperthyroidism as stable. TCR CDR3 regions were first amplified by RT-PCR with HTBI primers.

The sample consisted of peripheral blood mononuclear cells (PBMCs), taken at new diagnosis, from a patient treated with antithyroid drugs. The J gene is TRBJ2-1, the V gene TRBV5-5; the D gene could be TRBD1 or TRBD2 (6 bases each). This receptor was taken from a woman aged 18-30 years with Graves disease. The CDR3 region has the DNA TGTGCCAGCAGGCCCCGTCTGGGGGGCGGGTTCAATGAGCAGTTCTTC. It yields the protein CASRPRLGGGFNEQFF. Complete variable domain (other parts from reference TRBV5-5 and TRBJ2-1): DAGVTQSPTHLIKTRGQQVTLRCSPISGHKSVSWYQQVLGQGPQFIFQYYEKEERGRGNFPDRFSARQFPNYSSELNVNALLLGDSALYLCASRPRLGGGFNEQFFGPGTRLTVL.